This TCR beta chain comes out of a study of T cell repertoires in cytomegalovirus infection. Study overall: Matching HLA type, along with CMV infection, was indicated by public TCR beta signatures.

The V gene lost 4 bases and the J gene lost 1 base, with 23 bases spanning the gap. CDR1 SNHLY and CDR2 FYNNEI come from the germline V gene. This CDR3 has 19 residues. TCRdb called the reads again in MiXCR, with one record for every CDR3 protein. The data contain some 500,000 distinct CDR3 sequences, approximately 40% of them seen just once; the ten biggest clones take up 48%. A remark on this clonotype: What it recognizes is unknown.

This receptor was obtained from a human donor in good health (CMV status not recorded). Some clones in this sample may be carry-over from other donors' samples. The starting material was cultured PBMCs, obtained from culture after CMV antigen stimulation. This chain connects TRBV2 to TRBJ1-5; D may be TRBD1 (5 bases). DNA for the CDR3: TGTGCCAGCAGTGTCACCATAGGTAGGGCAGGGTGGAGCAATCAGCCCCAGCATTTT. It yields the protein CASSVTIGRAGWSNQPQHF.